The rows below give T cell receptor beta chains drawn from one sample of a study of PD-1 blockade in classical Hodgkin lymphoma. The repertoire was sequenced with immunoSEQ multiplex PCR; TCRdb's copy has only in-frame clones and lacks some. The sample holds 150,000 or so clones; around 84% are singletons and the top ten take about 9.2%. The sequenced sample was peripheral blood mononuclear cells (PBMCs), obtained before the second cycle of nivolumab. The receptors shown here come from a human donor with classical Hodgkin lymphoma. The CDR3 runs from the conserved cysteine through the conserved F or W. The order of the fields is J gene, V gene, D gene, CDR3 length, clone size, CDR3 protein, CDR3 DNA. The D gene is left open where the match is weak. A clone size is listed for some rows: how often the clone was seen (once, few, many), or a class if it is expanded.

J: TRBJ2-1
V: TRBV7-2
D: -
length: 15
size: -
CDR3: CASSLGPRRLNEQFF
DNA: TGTGCCAGCAGCCTCGGACCAAGAAGACTCAATGAGCAGTTCTTC

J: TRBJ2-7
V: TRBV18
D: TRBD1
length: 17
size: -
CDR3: CASSWATGGASTYEQYF
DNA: TGTGCCAGCTCATGGGCCACAGGGGGTGCTTCTACCTACGAGCAGTACTTC

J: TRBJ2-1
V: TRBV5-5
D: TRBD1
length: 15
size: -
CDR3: CASSLAQGIHNEQFF
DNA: TGTGCCAGCAGCTTGGCACAGGGGATTCACAATGAGCAGTTCTTC

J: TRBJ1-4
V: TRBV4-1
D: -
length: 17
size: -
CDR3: CASSQDYPTATNEKLFF
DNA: TGCGCCAGCAGCCAAGATTACCCCACAGCAACTAATGAAAAACTGTTTTTT

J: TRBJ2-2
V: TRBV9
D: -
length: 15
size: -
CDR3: CASSVAGAGTGELFF
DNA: TGTGCCAGCAGCGTAGCGGGAGCGGGCACCGGGGAGCTGTTTTTT

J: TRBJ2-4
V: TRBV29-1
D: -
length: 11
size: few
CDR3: CRFEKWNIQYF
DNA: TGCAGGTTTGAGAAGTGGAACATTCAGTACTTC

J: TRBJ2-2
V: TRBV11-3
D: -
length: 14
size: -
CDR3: CASSTGWGSKELFF
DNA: TGTGCCAGCAGCACGGGCTGGGGGTCCAAGGAGCTGTTTTTT

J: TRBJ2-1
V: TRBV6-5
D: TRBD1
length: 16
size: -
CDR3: CASSYFLGQGSNEQFF
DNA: TGTGCCAGCAGTTACTTTCTGGGACAGGGCAGCAATGAGCAGTTCTTC

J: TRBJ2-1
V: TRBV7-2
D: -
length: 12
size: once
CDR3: CASSPRWNEQFF
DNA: TGTGCCAGCAGCCCTAGATGGAATGAGCAGTTCTTC

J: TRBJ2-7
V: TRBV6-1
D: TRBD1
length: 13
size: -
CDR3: CASRLRGTYEQYF
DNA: TGTGCCAGCAGGCTCAGGGGGACCTACGAGCAGTACTTC

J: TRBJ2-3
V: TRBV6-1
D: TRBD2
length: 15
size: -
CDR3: CASSEVSGGTDTQYF
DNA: TGTGCCAGCAGTGAAGTTAGCGGGGGAACAGATACGCAGTATTTT

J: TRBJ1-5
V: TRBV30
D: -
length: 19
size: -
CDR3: CAWSKGLVGAFNSNQPQHF
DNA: TGTGCCTGGAGTAAGGGGCTGGTAGGGGCCTTCAATAGCAATCAGCCCCAGCATTTT

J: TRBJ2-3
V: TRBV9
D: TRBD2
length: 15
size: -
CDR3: CASSVGLAGSDTQYF
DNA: TGTGCCAGCAGCGTAGGGCTAGCGGGGTCAGATACGCAGTATTTT

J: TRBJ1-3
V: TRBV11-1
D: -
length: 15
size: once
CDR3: CASSFLGASGNTIYF
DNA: TGTGCCAGCAGCTTTCTGGGGGCGTCTGGAAACACCATATATTTT

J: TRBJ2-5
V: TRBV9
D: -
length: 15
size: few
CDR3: CASSSEGQGKETQYF
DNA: TGTGCCAGCAGCTCAGAGGGCCAGGGGAAAGAGACCCAGTACTTC

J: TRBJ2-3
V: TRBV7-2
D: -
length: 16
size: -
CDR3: CASSLGVVPPTDTQYF
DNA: TGTGCCAGCAGCTTGGGGGTAGTCCCCCCCACAGATACGCAGTATTTT

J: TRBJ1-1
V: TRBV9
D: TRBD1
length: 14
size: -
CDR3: CASSEWDRDTEAFF
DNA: TGTGCCAGCAGCGAGTGGGACAGGGACACTGAAGCTTTCTTT

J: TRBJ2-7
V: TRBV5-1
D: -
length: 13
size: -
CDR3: CASGDRPSYEQYF
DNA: TGCGCCAGCGGGGACCGACCCTCCTACGAGCAGTACTTC

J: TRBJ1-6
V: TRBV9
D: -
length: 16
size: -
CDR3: CASSVESSPYNSPLHF
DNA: TGTGCCAGCAGCGTAGAAAGCTCTCCCTATAATTCACCCCTCCACTTT

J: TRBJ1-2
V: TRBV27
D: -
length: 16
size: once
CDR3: CASSPIGNEGNYGYTF
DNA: TGTGCCAGCAGTCCTATAGGGAATGAGGGGAACTATGGCTACACCTTC

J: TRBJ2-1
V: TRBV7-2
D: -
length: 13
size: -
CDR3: CASSFGPVDEQFF
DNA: TGTGCCAGCAGCTTTGGCCCCGTTGATGAGCAGTTCTTC

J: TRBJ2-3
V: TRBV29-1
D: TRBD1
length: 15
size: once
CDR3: CSVDDRGGSTDTQYF
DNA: TGCAGCGTTGATGACAGGGGCGGAAGCACAGATACGCAGTATTTT

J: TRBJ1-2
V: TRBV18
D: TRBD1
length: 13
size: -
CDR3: CASSQTGEYGYTF
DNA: TGTGCCAGCTCACAAACAGGGGAATATGGCTACACCTTC

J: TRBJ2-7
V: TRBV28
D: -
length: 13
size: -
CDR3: CASSLSRNYEQYF
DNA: TGTGCCAGCAGTTTAAGCAGGAATTACGAGCAGTACTTC

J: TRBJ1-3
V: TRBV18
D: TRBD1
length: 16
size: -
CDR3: CASSQQWDSAGNTIYF
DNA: TGTGCCAGCTCACAACAGTGGGACAGCGCTGGAAACACCATATATTTT

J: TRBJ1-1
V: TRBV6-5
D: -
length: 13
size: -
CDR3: CASSYRGVAEAFF
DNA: TGTGCCAGCAGTTACCGGGGGGTGGCTGAAGCTTTCTTT

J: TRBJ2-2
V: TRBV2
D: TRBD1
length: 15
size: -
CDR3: CASNLGTGSTGELFF
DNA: TGTGCCAGCAATTTGGGGACAGGGTCCACCGGGGAGCTGTTTTTT

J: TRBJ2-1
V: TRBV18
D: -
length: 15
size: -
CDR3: CASSPPGSSYNEQFF
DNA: TGTGCCAGCTCACCTCCGGGGAGCTCCTACAATGAGCAGTTCTTC

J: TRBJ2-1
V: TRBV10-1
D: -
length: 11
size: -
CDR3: CASNHRDEQFF
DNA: TGCGCCAGCAATCACAGGGATGAGCAGTTCTTC

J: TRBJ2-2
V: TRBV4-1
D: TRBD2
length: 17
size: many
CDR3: CASSQEGLAGEDGELFF
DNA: TGCGCCAGCAGCCAAGAAGGGCTAGCGGGAGAGGACGGGGAGCTGTTTTTT

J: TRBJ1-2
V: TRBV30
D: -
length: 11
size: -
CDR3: CAWGGNYGYTF
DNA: TGTGCCTGGGGGGGTAACTATGGCTACACCTTC

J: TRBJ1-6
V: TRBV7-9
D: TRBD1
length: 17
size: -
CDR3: CASSPGQGQGAGSPLHF
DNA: TGTGCCAGCAGCCCCGGACAGGGTCAGGGTGCGGGATCACCCCTCCACTTT

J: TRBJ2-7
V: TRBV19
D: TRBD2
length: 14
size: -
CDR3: CASRLSGGPHEQYF
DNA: TGTGCCAGTAGACTCAGCGGGGGGCCCCACGAGCAGTACTTC

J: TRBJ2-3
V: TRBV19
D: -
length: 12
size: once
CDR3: CASSGAWDTQYF
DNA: TGTGCCAGTAGTGGGGCTTGGGATACGCAGTATTTT

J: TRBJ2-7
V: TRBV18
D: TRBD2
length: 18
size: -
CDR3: CASSPQPGLAGLVHEQYF
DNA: TGTGCCAGCTCACCGCAACCGGGACTAGCGGGATTAGTGCACGAGCAGTACTTC

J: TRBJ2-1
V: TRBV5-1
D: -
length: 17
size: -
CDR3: CASSFNTALKSYNEQFF
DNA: TGCGCCAGCAGCTTTAACACAGCCCTTAAGTCCTACAATGAGCAGTTCTTC

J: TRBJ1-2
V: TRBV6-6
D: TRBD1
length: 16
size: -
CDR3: CASSKGQGVGGYGYTF
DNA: TGTGCCAGCAGTAAAGGACAGGGGGTCGGTGGCTATGGCTACACCTTC

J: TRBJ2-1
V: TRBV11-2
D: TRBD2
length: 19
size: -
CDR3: CASSLYPEPGLAGYNEQFF
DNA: TGTGCCAGCAGCTTATACCCAGAACCGGGACTAGCGGGTTACAATGAGCAGTTCTTC

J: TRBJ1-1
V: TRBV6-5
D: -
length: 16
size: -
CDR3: CASSSPEMTGRTEAFF
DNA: TGTGCCAGCAGTTCTCCTGAGATGACAGGACGTACTGAAGCTTTCTTT

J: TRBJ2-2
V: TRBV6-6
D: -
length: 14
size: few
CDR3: CASSYSPLTGELFF
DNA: TGTGCCAGCAGTTACTCCCCCCTTACCGGGGAGCTGTTTTTT

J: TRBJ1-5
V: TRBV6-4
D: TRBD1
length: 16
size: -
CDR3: CASIRDRGFTNQPQHF
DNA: TGTGCCAGCATCCGGGACAGGGGGTTTACCAATCAGCCCCAGCATTTT

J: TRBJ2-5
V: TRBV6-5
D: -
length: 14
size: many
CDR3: CASSYTANGGTQYF
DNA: TGTGCCAGCAGTTACACGGCTAACGGGGGTACCCAGTACTTC

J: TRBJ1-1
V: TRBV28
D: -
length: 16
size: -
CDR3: CASSLYLSTARGEAFF
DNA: TGTGCCAGCAGTTTATACTTGTCGACAGCGAGGGGTGAAGCTTTCTTT

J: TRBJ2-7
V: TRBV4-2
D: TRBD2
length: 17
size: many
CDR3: CASSQDMGLAVEGEQYF
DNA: TGTGCCAGCAGCCAAGATATGGGACTAGCGGTTGAGGGGGAGCAGTACTTC

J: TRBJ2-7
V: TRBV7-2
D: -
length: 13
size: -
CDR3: CASSPGSQRGQYF
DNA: TGTGCCAGCAGCCCAGGAAGCCAGCGAGGGCAGTACTTC

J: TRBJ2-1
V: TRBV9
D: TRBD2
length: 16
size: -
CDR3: CASSTRLAGGHNEQFF
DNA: TGTGCCAGCAGCACCCGACTAGCGGGAGGGCACAATGAGCAGTTCTTC

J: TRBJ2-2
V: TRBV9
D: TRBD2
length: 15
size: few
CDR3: CASSPSGGLTGELFF
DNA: TGTGCCAGCAGCCCTAGCGGGGGGTTAACCGGGGAGCTGTTTTTT

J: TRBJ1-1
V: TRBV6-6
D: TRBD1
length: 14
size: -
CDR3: CASSYSWTGEGAFF
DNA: TGTGCCAGCAGTTACTCGTGGACAGGGGAGGGAGCTTTCTTT